Below, 23 T cell receptor beta chains from the same sample are listed, as sequenced in a study of regulatory T cells in long-lasting Graves disease (dated by TCRdb to about 2021). Libraries were built with multiplex PCR. Reads for this sample came from an Illumina HiSeq 4000. TCR beta libraries were built with iRepertoire HTBI primers and Arm-PCR amplification of CDR3 regions. The public reads were quality trimmed at Q25 with fastp and then assembled into clones with MiXCR by TCRdb, keeping productive beta chains. Rows merge per CDR3 protein into single entries with the most common DNA and genes. Present in this sample are about 430,000 distinct CDR3 sequences, roughly 15% of which were seen just once. The ten largest make up over 7.5% of the sample. The label giving this sample's time point can be read as: newly diagnosed GD, antithyroid drugs for less than 3 months. For both TCR sequencing and RNA sequencing, RNA was extracted from PBMCs using TRIzol.

This sample also belongs to another study, concerning T cells in Graves' hyperthyroidism and ophthalmopathy.

The source material was peripheral blood mononuclear cells (PBMCs), sampled at new diagnosis, from a patient treated with antithyroid drugs. Source of these receptors: a woman between 40 and 55 years old with Graves disease. Donor details come from another sample of the same person, matched by shared clones.

This clonotype appeared many times. This chain joins TRBV12-3 or TRBV12-4 and TRBJ2-7; D unresolved. This CDR3 is 12 amino acids long. The V end lost 8 bases, the J end lost 2 bases, and 10 bases lay between the germline ends. The DNA for the CDR3 is TGTGCCAGCTCCGACGGACCCTACGAGCAGTACTTC. It yields the protein CASSDGPYEQYF.

This clonotype appeared a few times. CDR3 nucleotide sequence: TGTGCCAGCAGCAACAGGGTCTCTTCCTATAATTCACCCCTCCACTTT. This codes for CASSNRVSSYNSPLHF. V and J are TRBV3-1 and TRBJ1-6, with D tentatively TRBD1 (6 bases). The CDR3 sequence is 16 residues long. V was cut by 5 bases and J by 1 base, with 12 bases left in between. Per germline, CDR1 LGHDT and CDR2 YNNKEL (reference sequence).

This clonotype has at least ten counts. The V call is TRBV6-1, the J call TRBJ2-5; 8 bases line up with TRBD2. Germline values: CDR1 MNHNS, CDR2 SASEGT. The trim removed 7 bases at V and 9 bases at J, leaving 19 bases unmatched. CDR3 length: 16 residues. CDR3 DNA: TGTGCCAGCATTCTAGCGGGTGTCCCCCGCCCAGGGGCCCAGTACTTC. It is translated as CASILAGVPRPGAQYF.

This chain joins TRBV19 and TRBJ1-2; the match to TRBD1 covers 7 bases. This CDR3 has 16 amino acids. Germline V gene lookup returns CDR1 LNHDA and CDR2 SQIVND (reference sequence). The V segment lost 4 bases and the J segment 8 bases; nucleotides outside the gene matches: 16. In DNA form, the CDR3 reads TGTGCCAGTAGTAAGACGACAGGGCAAGAGTTTCGCGGCTACACCTTC. Encoded protein: CASSKTTGQEFRGYTF.

This clonotype was counted a few times. V usage is TRBV5-5 and J usage is TRBJ2-3; a weak D match, TRBD2 (5 bases). V lost 0 bases to trimming and J lost 2 bases, with 10 bases between them. This CDR3 is built from 15 residues. Germline V CDR1 and CDR2: SGHKS, YYEKEE (reference sequence). The CDR3 is CASSLVGRFTDTQYF. CDR3 nucleotide sequence: TGTGCCAGCAGCTTGGTTGGGAGATTCACAGATACGCAGTATTTT.

This clonotype has at least ten counts. The gene calls are TRBV20-1 and TRBJ1-2, with no clear D. Trimming removed 2 bases from V and 3 bases from J, with 10 bases in between. CDR1 and CDR2 (germline): DFQATT, SNEGSKA (reference sequence). This CDR3 has 13 amino acids. The CDR3 here is CSARWASDYGYTF. The DNA for the CDR3 is TGCAGTGCTAGATGGGCCTCCGACTATGGCTACACCTTC.

The chain recombines TRBV14 with TRBJ2-7; tentative D call: TRBD1 (5 bases). Trimming took off 0 bases at V and 3 bases at J, with 12 bases between the two ends. Per germline, CDR1 SGHDN and CDR2 FVKESK. The CDR3 length is 15 residues. CDR3 loop: CASSQEGPRVYEQYF. The CDR3 coding sequence is TGTGCCAGCAGCCAAGAAGGCCCCAGGGTCTACGAGCAGTACTTC.

The sample holds many counts of this clonotype. The rearrangement joins TRBV5-1 to TRBJ2-1; the match to TRBD2 covers 12 bases. V shed 0 bases, J shed 8 bases, and the junction held 6 bases outside the gene matches. The germline V gene has CDR1 SGHRS and CDR2 YFSETQ. The CDR3 runs to 16 residues. CDR3 region: CASSLGWTSGKDEQFF. The CDR3 nucleotides are TGCGCCAGCAGCTTGGGTTGGACTAGCGGGAAGGATGAGCAGTTCTTC.

In the case of this clonotype: Here the CDR3 omits its conserved ending phenylalanine or tryptophan, so a read error is the likely source. The chain carries TRBV9 and TRBJ2-2; the match to TRBD1 covers 8 bases. Germline values: CDR1 SGDLS, CDR2 YYNGEE. The CDR3 covers 15 residues. V gave up 4 bases and J gave up 7 bases; unmatched junction bases: 9. The CDR3 DNA is TGTGCCAGCAGCCCTAGGACAGGGTTCATCGGGGAGCTGTTTTTG. Residues: CASSPRTGFIGELFL.

This clonotype was counted many times. This rearrangement joins TRBV2 to TRBJ2-2; TRBD2 might be the D (5 bases). The CDR3 has 16 amino acids. Germline V gives CDR1 SNHLY, CDR2 FYNNEI. Trimming cost V 3 bases and J 1 base, with 12 bases left between them. The CDR3 DNA is TGTGCCAGCAGTGAGAGGGCTACTCTGAACACCGGGGAGCTGTTTTTT. It is translated as CASSERATLNTGELFF.

There are a few counts of this clonotype. In DNA, the CDR3 is TGCAGTGCTAGAGGGGCGCCGACTAGCGGTTTGAGCTCCTACAATGAGCAGTTCTTC. This codes for CSARGAPTSGLSSYNEQFF. V gene TRBV20-1 combines with J gene TRBJ2-1; 9 nucleotides align to TRBD2. Losses at the gene ends were 1 base for V and 0 bases for J; bases not matched to a gene: 13. CDR3 length equals 19 residues. Looked up from germline, CDR1 is DFQATT and CDR2 is SNEGSKA (reference sequence).

This clonotype showed up many times. This sequence joins TRBV18 and TRBJ1-1; TRBD1 might be the D (6 bases). Between the trimmed V and J ends, which lost 2 bases and 8 bases, there was a span of 12 bases. The germline CDR1 and CDR2 sequences are KGHSH and LQKENI. This CDR3 spans 13 amino acids. The CDR3, as DNA: TGTGCCAGCTCACCAAAAGAGAGGGGGGAAGCTTTCTTT. It codes for CASSPKERGEAFF.

V gene TRBV27 combines with J gene TRBJ1-6, with 12 bases aligning to TRBD1. Germline V gene data show CDR1 as MNHEY and CDR2 as SMNVEV (reference sequence). V shed 5 bases and J 9 bases; nucleotides not matched to a gene: 8. CDR3 length equals 16 residues. The CDR3 sequence: CASSETGTGGSSPLHF. The CDR3 DNA sequence: TGTGCCAGCAGTGAAACCGGGACAGGGGGCTCTTCACCCCTCCACTTT.

This clonotype was recorded only once. A much larger clone differs by one base, so this may be a read error. This chain connects TRBV28 to TRBJ2-5; D possibly matches TRBD1 or TRBD2 (5 bases each). The CDR3 totals 13 residues. In germline, CDR1 is MDHEN, CDR2 SYDVKM. The CDR3 nucleotides are TGTACCAGCGCTAACGTGGGGGAAGAGACCCAGTACTTC. As protein: CTSANVGEETQYF.

This clonotype came up many times. V gene TRBV12-3 or TRBV12-4 combines with J gene TRBJ2-7; D ambiguous. V lost 4 bases to trimming and J lost 7 bases, with 17 bases between them. The CDR3 length is 14 residues. The CDR3 sequence: CASSSSSGLREQYF. The CDR3 DNA is TGTGCCAGCAGTTCCTCCTCCGGTCTACGGGAGCAGTACTTC.

In this sample, this clonotype turned up many times. V gene TRBV28 combines with J gene TRBJ2-1; no reliable D call. The ends were cut back, 2 bases at V and 1 base at J, with 12 bases in the middle. The germline gives CDR1 MDHEN, CDR2 SYDVKM. CDR3 length equals 16 residues. The CDR3: CASSLVLPGSYNEQFF. The CDR3 bases are TGTGCCAGCAGTTTAGTACTCCCAGGTTCCTACAATGAGCAGTTCTTC.

This clonotype appeared many times. The V and J genes are TRBV20-1 and TRBJ2-7; possible D gene TRBD2, 6 bases. V was trimmed by 0 bases and J by 6 bases, leaving 18 bases between them. This CDR3 has 15 residues. Germline lookup yields CDR1 DFQATT and CDR2 SNEGSKA (reference sequence). The CDR3 here is CSARDRRARVREQYF. CDR3 nucleotide sequence: TGCAGTGCTAGAGATAGGAGGGCTAGGGTTCGCGAGCAGTACTTC.

The chain couples TRBV24-1 to TRBJ2-1; 7 bases match TRBD1. CDR3 size: 18 residues. V gave up 3 bases and J gave up 6 bases; unmatched junction bases: 16. Per germline, CDR1 KGHDR and CDR2 SFDVKD. In nucleotides, the CDR3 is TGTGCCACCAGTGATCCTCTTTCTAGGGACAGTTCAGGCAATGAGCAGTTCTTC. As protein: CATSDPLSRDSSGNEQFF.

This rearrangement joins TRBV28 to TRBJ1-5, with D unclear. The CDR3 is 14 residues long. Trimming took 7 bases from V and 0 from J, leaving 10 bases between them. From germline, CDR1 is MDHEN and CDR2 SYDVKM. As DNA, the CDR3 is TGTGCCAGCATTTCAGCTTCTAGCAATCAGCCCCAGCATTTT. This translates into CASISASSNQPQHF.

At least ten counts were recorded for this clonotype. This chain joins TRBV29-1 and TRBJ2-2; 10 nucleotides agree with TRBD2. J gave up 1 base and V 7 bases, and 6 bases lay outside the gene matches. Germline V CDR1 and CDR2: SQVTM, ANQGSEA. The CDR3 runs 15 residues. CDR3 DNA sequence: TGCAGCGCCCTCGGACTAGCGGTGAACACCGGGGAGCTGTTTTTT. Translation gives CSALGLAVNTGELFF.

This clonotype was seen a few times. This chain links TRBV7-6 with TRBJ2-5; 11 bases line up with TRBD2. The V gene end was trimmed by 5 bases and the J gene end by 5 bases; junction bases not matched to a gene: 10. The CDR3 has 16 residues. Germline-derived CDR1 and CDR2 are SGHVS and FNYEAQ. For the CDR3, the DNA is TGTGCCAGCAGCGGTAGACTAGCGGGATCTGTGGAGACCCAGTACTTC. Its protein product is CASSGRLAGSVETQYF.

This clonotype was observed at least ten times. J is TRBJ1-6 and V is TRBV6-5; D is ambiguous. The CDR3 is 13 residues long. CDR1 and CDR2 (germline): MNHEY, SVGAGI. Trimming removed 2 bases from V and 6 bases from J, with 5 bases in between. Here the CDR3 reads CASSYGINSPLHF. The CDR3 nucleotides are TGTGCCAGCAGTTACGGAATTAATTCACCCCTCCACTTT.

This clonotype was seen at least ten times. The chain has TRBV11-3 and TRBJ2-5; perhaps D is TRBD1 or TRBD2 (5 bases each). Germline CDR1 is SGHNT and CDR2 is YENEEA. The CDR3 is 17 amino acids. V dropped 4 bases and J dropped 7 bases, with 25 bases sitting between them. The CDR3 region is CASSSLGTGLPSLTQYF. In nucleotides, the CDR3 is TGTGCCAGCAGCTCCTTAGGGACGGGGCTACCGTCCCTGACCCAGTACTTC.